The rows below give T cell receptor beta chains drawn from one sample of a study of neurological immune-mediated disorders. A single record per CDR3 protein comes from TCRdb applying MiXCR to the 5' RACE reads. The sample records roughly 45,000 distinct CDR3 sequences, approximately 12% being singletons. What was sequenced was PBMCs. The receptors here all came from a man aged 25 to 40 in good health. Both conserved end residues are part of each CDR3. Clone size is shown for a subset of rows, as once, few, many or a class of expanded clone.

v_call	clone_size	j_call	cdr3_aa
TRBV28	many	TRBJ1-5	CASSGDISNQPQHF
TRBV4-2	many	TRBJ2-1	CASSQDPLGGHNEQFF
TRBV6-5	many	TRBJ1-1	CASTNAIPGQKGSTEAFF
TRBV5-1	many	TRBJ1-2	CASSPREIYGYTF
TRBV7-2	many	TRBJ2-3	CASSSGTFDTDTQYF
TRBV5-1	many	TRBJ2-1	CASSILAGGDNEQFF
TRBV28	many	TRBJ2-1	CGSGGPYNEQFF
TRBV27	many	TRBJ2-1	CASSPTRLAGVNEQFF
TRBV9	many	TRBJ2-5	CASSAQLAGDPQETQYF
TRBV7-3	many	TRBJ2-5	CASSRGLAGEETQYF
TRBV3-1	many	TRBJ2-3	CASSRQTGTDTQYF
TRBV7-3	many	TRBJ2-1	CASSPTSGSIYEQFF
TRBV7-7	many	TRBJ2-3	CASSYGLAGGRDTQYF
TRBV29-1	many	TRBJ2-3	CSVLASGVTQYF
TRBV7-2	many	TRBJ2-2	CASSLAARDTGELFF
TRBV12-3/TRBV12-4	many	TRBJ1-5	CASSRGQGEPQHF
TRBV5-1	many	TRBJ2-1	CASRALAGGPSNEQFF
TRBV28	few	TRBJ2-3	CASLIRDRDTDTQYF
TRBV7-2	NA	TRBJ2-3	CASSRRSDTQYF
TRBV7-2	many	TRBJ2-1	CAIMLRRNSYNEQFF
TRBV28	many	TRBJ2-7	CASRKTSGRALSSYEQYF
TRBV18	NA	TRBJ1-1	CASSPRVPETLNTEAFF
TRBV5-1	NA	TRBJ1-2	CASSLDGNYGYTF
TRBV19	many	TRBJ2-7	CASSISLAGAYEQYF
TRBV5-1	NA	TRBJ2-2	CASSYTYTYTGELFF
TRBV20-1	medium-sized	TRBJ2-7	CSASGRAYEQYF
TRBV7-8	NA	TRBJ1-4	CASSGPGNEKRFF
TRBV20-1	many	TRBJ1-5	CSARDLVSQHF
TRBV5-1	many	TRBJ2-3	CASSSGLAGFSDTQYF
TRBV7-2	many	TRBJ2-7	CASSLVGGAGGYEQYF
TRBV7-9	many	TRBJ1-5	CASSPVPSGNQPQHF
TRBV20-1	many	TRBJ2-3	CSALKAAGTDTQYF
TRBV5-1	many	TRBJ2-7	CASSLGLAGADEQYF
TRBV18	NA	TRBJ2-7	CASSLVLEQYF
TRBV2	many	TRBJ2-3	CASSDPGAGTTSTDTQYF
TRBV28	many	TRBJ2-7	CASSRFIPGLGDEQYF
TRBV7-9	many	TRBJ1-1	CASSSMTVNTEAFF
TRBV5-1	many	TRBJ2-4	CASSKIPGTQGSKNIQYF
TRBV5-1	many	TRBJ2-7	CASSLGDRATYEQYF
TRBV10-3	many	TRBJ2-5	CAISEAFKETQYF
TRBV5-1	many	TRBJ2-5	CASSVTGDQETQYF
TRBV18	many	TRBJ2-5	CASSPGLALQETQYF
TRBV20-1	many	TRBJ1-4	CSARDLGRIATNEKLFF
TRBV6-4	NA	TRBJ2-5	CASGLGTSGETQYF
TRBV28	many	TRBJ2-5	CASLRDSQETQYF
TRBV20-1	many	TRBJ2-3	CSVWDTSTDTQYF
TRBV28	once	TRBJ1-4	CASSLYRTASNEKLFF
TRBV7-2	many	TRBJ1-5	CASSPVFGRNQPQHF
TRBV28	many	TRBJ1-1	CASIRTSGPVRNIPAEAFF
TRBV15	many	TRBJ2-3	CATSRDDLSTDTQYF